Listed below are T cell receptor beta chains from one sample, sequenced in a study of control samples from healthy donors and cancer patients. Using immunoSEQ multiplex PCR, the repertoire was profiled, and TCRdb retains in-frame clones only, with some absent. The table lists some 130,000 clones, 75% to 95% of them singletons. Sequencing input: blood. These receptors were obtained from a man in his forties or fifties in good health. Both conserved end residues are part of each CDR3. The D gene is left open where the match is weak. The size field is filled for only some rows; it gives once, few, many or a size class.

CDR3aa: CATSSEQGMANEKLFF; CDR3nt: TGTGCCACCAGCAGTGAACAGGGGATGGCTAATGAAAAACTGTTTTTT; d_gene: TRBD1; j_gene: TRBJ1-4; v_gene: TRBV15; abundance: .
CDR3aa: CASSQGGASYEQYF; CDR3nt: TGTGCCAGCAGCCAAGGGGGGGCATCCTACGAGCAGTACTTC; d_gene: .; j_gene: TRBJ2-7; v_gene: TRBV3-1/TRBV3-2; abundance: .
CDR3aa: CASRPTGMNTEAFF; CDR3nt: TGTGCCAGCAGACCGACAGGGATGAACACTGAAGCTTTCTTT; d_gene: TRBD1; j_gene: TRBJ1-1; v_gene: TRBV6-5; abundance: .
CDR3aa: CASGLEREETQYF; CDR3nt: TGTGCCAGCGGCCTTGAGAGGGAAGAGACCCAGTACTTC; d_gene: .; j_gene: TRBJ2-5; v_gene: TRBV5-6; abundance: .
CDR3aa: CASKTSGAVGTGELFF; CDR3nt: TGTGCCAGCAAAACGAGCGGGGCGGTAGGCACCGGGGAGCTGTTTTTT; d_gene: TRBD2; j_gene: TRBJ2-2; v_gene: TRBV2; abundance: .
CDR3aa: CASSRRRDGYEQYF; CDR3nt: TGTGCCAGCAGCCGTCGCCGGGACGGCTACGAGCAGTACTTC; d_gene: .; j_gene: TRBJ2-7; v_gene: TRBV7-9; abundance: .
CDR3aa: CASSLGQAERTDTQYF; CDR3nt: TGTGCCAGCAGCTTAGGTCAGGCAGAGCGCACAGATACGCAGTATTTT; d_gene: .; j_gene: TRBJ2-3; v_gene: TRBV7-9; abundance: .
CDR3aa: CASNAGGAQETQYF; CDR3nt: TGTGCCAGCAATGCGGGCGGGGCTCAAGAGACCCAGTACTTC; d_gene: .; j_gene: TRBJ2-5; v_gene: TRBV6-5; abundance: .
CDR3aa: CASSIQGGTNYGYTF; CDR3nt: TGTGCCAGTAGTATACAAGGAGGGACTAACTATGGCTACACCTTC; d_gene: .; j_gene: TRBJ1-2; v_gene: TRBV19; abundance: .
CDR3aa: CAWSVGTVITEQFF; CDR3nt: TGTGCCTGGAGTGTGGGGACAGTTATAACTGAGCAGTTCTTC; d_gene: TRBD1; j_gene: TRBJ2-1; v_gene: TRBV30; abundance: .
CDR3aa: CASSAGTGGLISYNEQFF; CDR3nt: TGTGCCAGCAGCGCAGGGACAGGGGGCCTCATATCCTACAATGAGCAGTTCTTC; d_gene: TRBD1; j_gene: TRBJ2-1; v_gene: TRBV9; abundance: .
CDR3aa: CASRGAYHQPQHF; CDR3nt: TGTGCCAGCAGGGGGGCCTACCATCAGCCCCAGCATTTT; d_gene: .; j_gene: TRBJ1-5; v_gene: TRBV4-2; abundance: once
CDR3aa: CASSYRDTEAFF; CDR3nt: TGCGCCAGCAGCTACAGGGACACTGAAGCTTTCTTT; d_gene: .; j_gene: TRBJ1-1; v_gene: TRBV5-1; abundance: .
CDR3aa: CASSHQGMNTEAFF; CDR3nt: TGCGCCAGCAGCCATCAGGGGATGAACACTGAAGCTTTCTTT; d_gene: .; j_gene: TRBJ1-1; v_gene: TRBV5-1; abundance: .
CDR3aa: CASSPGTGGTGNTIYF; CDR3nt: TGTGCCAGCAGCCCAGGGACAGGGGGCACTGGAAACACCATATATTTT; d_gene: TRBD1; j_gene: TRBJ1-3; v_gene: TRBV7-8; abundance: once
CDR3aa: CASGLGRTRHPTDTQYF; CDR3nt: TGTGCTAGCGGTTTGGGAAGGACCCGTCACCCCACAGATACGCAGTATTTT; d_gene: .; j_gene: TRBJ2-3; v_gene: TRBV12-5; abundance: .
CDR3aa: CARSLAPQSSYEQYF; CDR3nt: TGTGCCAGAAGCTTGGCGCCGCAGAGCTCCTACGAGCAGTACTTC; d_gene: .; j_gene: TRBJ2-7; v_gene: TRBV5-3; abundance: few
CDR3aa: CASSYTLNLLGAEAFF; CDR3nt: TGTGCCAGCAGTTATACGCTCAATCTTTTGGGGGCTGAAGCTTTCTTT; d_gene: .; j_gene: TRBJ1-1; v_gene: TRBV6-5; abundance: .
CDR3aa: CASSLVRLANTGELFF; CDR3nt: TGCGCCAGCAGCTTGGTGCGACTAGCGAACACCGGGGAGCTGTTTTTT; d_gene: .; j_gene: TRBJ2-2; v_gene: TRBV5-1; abundance: .
CDR3aa: CASRPTLLQGQRGYTF; CDR3nt: TGTGCCAGCAGACCCACCTTACTACAGGGTCAGAGGGGCTACACCTTC; d_gene: .; j_gene: TRBJ1-2; v_gene: TRBV28; abundance: .
CDR3aa: CASSVGLAGYPPTDTQYF; CDR3nt: TGTGCCAGCAGCGTAGGACTAGCGGGTTACCCCCCCACAGATACGCAGTATTTT; d_gene: TRBD2; j_gene: TRBJ2-3; v_gene: TRBV9; abundance: .
CDR3aa: CATTGTTPDTQYF; CDR3nt: TGTGCCACCACCGGGACAACTCCAGATACGCAGTATTTT; d_gene: .; j_gene: TRBJ2-3; v_gene: TRBV11-1; abundance: .
CDR3aa: CASSQLAGDISYNEQFF; CDR3nt: TGTGCCAGCAGCCAGTTAGCGGGGGACATCTCCTACAATGAGCAGTTCTTC; d_gene: TRBD2; j_gene: TRBJ2-1; v_gene: TRBV3-1/TRBV3-2; abundance: .